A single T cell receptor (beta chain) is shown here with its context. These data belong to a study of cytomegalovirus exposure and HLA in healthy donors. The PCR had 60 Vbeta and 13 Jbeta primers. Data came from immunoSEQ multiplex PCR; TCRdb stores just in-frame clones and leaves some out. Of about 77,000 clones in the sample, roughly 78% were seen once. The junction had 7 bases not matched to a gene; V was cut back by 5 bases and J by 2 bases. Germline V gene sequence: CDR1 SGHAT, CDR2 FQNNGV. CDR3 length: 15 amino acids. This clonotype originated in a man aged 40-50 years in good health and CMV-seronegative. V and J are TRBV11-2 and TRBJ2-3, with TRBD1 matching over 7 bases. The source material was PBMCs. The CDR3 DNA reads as TGTGCCAGCAGCCCCTGGACAGGTTCCACAGATACGCAGTATTTT. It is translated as CASSPWTGSTDTQYF.